Shown below are 13 T cell receptor beta chains from a single sample sequenced in a study of cytomegalovirus exposure and HLA in healthy donors. PCR was performed using 60 Vbeta and 13 Jbeta primers. Profiling relied on immunoSEQ multiplex PCR, and the TCRdb table lists in-frame clones only, not all of them. The table lists approximately 140,000 clones, approximately 83% of them singletons. The sample comprised PBMCs. These receptors were obtained from a man between 35 and 55 years old in good health and CMV-seropositive.

The chain couples TRBV19 to TRBJ1-1; no firm D call. V was trimmed by 6 bases and J by 7 bases, leaving 18 bases between them. There are 14 residues in the CDR3. Germline V CDR1 and CDR2: LNHDA, SQIVND (reference sequence). The DNA for the CDR3 is TGTGCCAGTAGCTCCCGGCCACTAGGATTTGAAGCTTTCTTT. Protein product: CASSSRPLGFEAFF.

This clone turned up a few times. CDR3 in DNA: TGCGCCAGCAGCTTGGGGACAGGGGACGGCACCGGGGAGCTGTTTTTT. Translated: CASSLGTGDGTGELFF. The chain recombines TRBV5-1 with TRBJ2-2; TRBD1 matches at 9 bases. CDR3 length: 16 amino acids. Germline values: CDR1 SGHRS, CDR2 YFSETQ. Trimming removed 0 bases from V and 4 bases from J; junction bases left unmatched: 4.

The chain couples TRBV13 to TRBJ2-2; D is unresolved. The CDR3 loop spans 13 amino acids. Germline V CDR1 and CDR2: PRHDT, FYEKMQ (reference sequence). V lost 5 bases, J lost 2 bases, and 6 bases lay in between. For the CDR3, the DNA is TGTGCCAGCAGCATCTTCAACACCGGGGAGCTGTTTTTT. The encoded protein is CASSIFNTGELFF.

This rearrangement joins TRBV18 to TRBJ2-7, with 9 bases matching TRBD1. The CDR3 consists of 17 residues. Germline V gene sequence: CDR1 KGHSH, CDR2 LQKENI. After removal of 3 bases from V and 5 bases from J, the junction contained 14 bases not matched to a gene. CDR3 DNA: TGTGCCAGCTCACCTGGCGCGGCGGACAGGGGCCTCCACGAGCAGTACTTC. Its translation is CASSPGAADRGLHEQYF.

The V gene is TRBV6-1, the J gene TRBJ2-5; the D is unclear. CDR1 is MNHNS and CDR2 is SASEGT in the germline V gene. There are 14 residues in the CDR3. Trimming took 3 bases from V and 2 from J, leaving 10 bases between them. The CDR3 loop reads CASSDLASQETQYF. CDR3 coding DNA: TGTGCCAGCAGTGACCTCGCGAGTCAAGAGACCCAGTACTTC.

The chain employs TRBV4-1 and TRBJ2-5, with 9 bases identical to TRBD2. This CDR3 region has 14 residues. Looked up from germline, CDR1 is MGHRA and CDR2 is YSYEKL. With V trimmed by 4 bases and J by 5 bases, 5 bases remained unmatched. In DNA, the CDR3 is TGCGCCAGCAGCCCGGGACTAGCTATGGAGACCCAGTACTTC. Residues: CASSPGLAMETQYF.

The chain has TRBV6-1 and TRBJ1-2, with TRBD1 identical over 7 bases. The CDR3 has 12 residues. Germline CDR1 and CDR2: MNHNS and SASEGT. V was clipped by 5 bases and J by 7 bases; unmatched bases: 4. The CDR3 reads CASSIGGAGYTF. The CDR3 bases are TGTGCCAGCAGTATAGGGGGCGCTGGCTACACCTTC.

This chain connects TRBV7-9 to TRBJ2-1, with 8 bases matching TRBD1. Germline V gene data show CDR1 as SEHNR and CDR2 as FQNEAQ (reference sequence). Trimming removed 5 bases from V and 4 bases from J; junction bases left unmatched: 7. The CDR3 totals 15 residues. The CDR3 DNA reads TGTGCCAGCAGCCCGGACAGGGCCTTTTACAATGAGCAGTTCTTC. This translates into CASSPDRAFYNEQFF.

The chain has TRBV30 and TRBJ1-5; D call uncertain. CDR1 is GTSNPN and CDR2 is SVGIG in the germline V gene (reference sequence). The length of the CDR3 is 14 residues. V was pared by 3 bases and J by 4 bases, with 13 bases between. The CDR3 loop is CAWSRPGGNQPQHF. The DNA for the CDR3 is TGTGCCTGGAGCAGACCGGGAGGTAATCAGCCCCAGCATTTT.

V and J are TRBV7-8 and TRBJ1-2, with D hard to call. Germline lookup yields CDR1 SGHVS and CDR2 FQNEAQ. The CDR3 runs to 13 residues. V was clipped by 5 bases and J by 8 bases, with 15 bases between them. CDR3 DNA: TGTGCCAGCAGCGTTTCTAGCGACGGCGGCTACACCTTC. This sequence encodes CASSVSSDGGYTF. Full variable domain (rest looked up from reference TRBV7-8 and TRBJ1-2): GAGVSQSPRYKVAKRGQDVALRCDPISGHVSLFWYQQALGQGPEFLTYFQNEAQLDKSGLPSDRFFAERPEGSVSTLKIQRTQQEDSAVYLCASSVSSDGGYTFGSGTRLTVV.

The rearrangement joins TRBV6-1 to TRBJ2-7, with D possibly TRBD1 on 5 matching bases. V dropped 6 bases and J dropped 5 bases, with 20 bases sitting between them. Germline CDR1 MNHNS, CDR2 SASEGT. The CDR3 consists of 15 residues. The chain's CDR3 is CASSSNARAADEQYF. As DNA, the CDR3 is TGTGCCAGCAGCTCGAACGCCAGGGCGGCAGACGAGCAGTACTTC.

The V and J genes are TRBV19 and TRBJ2-1; TRBD1 agrees at 9 bases. The germline V gene has CDR1 LNHDA and CDR2 SQIVND (reference sequence). V lost 9 bases and J lost 5; bases outside the gene matches: 11. This CDR3 has 15 amino acids. The CDR3 loop is CASREGTGNHNEQFF. In nucleotides, the CDR3 is TGTGCCAGCAGGGAGGGGACAGGGAATCACAATGAGCAGTTCTTC. Using reference TRBV19 and TRBJ2-1 for the parts outside the CDR3, the full variable domain is DGGITQSPKYLFRKEGQNVTLSCEQNLNHDAMYWYRQDPGQGLRLIYYSQIVNDFQKGDIAEGYSVSREKKESFPLTVTSAQKNPTAFYLCASREGTGNHNEQFFGPGTRLTVL.

The rearrangement links TRBV5-4 to TRBJ1-2, with 8 bases that match TRBD1. The CDR3 is 17 amino acids. Germline V gene lookup returns CDR1 SGHNT and CDR2 YYREEE (reference sequence). V shed 5 bases and J 1 base; nucleotides not matched to a gene: 13. The CDR3 DNA follows: TGTGCCAGCAGTTTTAGGACAGGGCCCAACCTTAACTATGGCTACACCTTC. It specifies CASSFRTGPNLNYGYTF.